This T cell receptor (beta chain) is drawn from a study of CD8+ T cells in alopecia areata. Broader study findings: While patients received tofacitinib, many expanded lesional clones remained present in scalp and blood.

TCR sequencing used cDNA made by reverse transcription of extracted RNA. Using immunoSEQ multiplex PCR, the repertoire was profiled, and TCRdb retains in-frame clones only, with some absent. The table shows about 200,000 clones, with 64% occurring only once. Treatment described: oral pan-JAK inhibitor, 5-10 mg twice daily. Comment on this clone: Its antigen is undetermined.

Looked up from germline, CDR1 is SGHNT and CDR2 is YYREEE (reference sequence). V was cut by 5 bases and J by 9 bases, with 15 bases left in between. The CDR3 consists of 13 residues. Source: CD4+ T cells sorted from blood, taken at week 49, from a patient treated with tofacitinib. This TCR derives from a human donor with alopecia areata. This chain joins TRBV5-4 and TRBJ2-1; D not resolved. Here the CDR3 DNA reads TGTGCCAGCAGTTTACCGCCCCGGCGTGAGCAGTTCTTC. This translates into CASSLPPRREQFF.